This T cell receptor (beta chain) appears in the sequencing data of a study of long-term antiretroviral therapy in people with HIV. Findings and caveats of the study: Clonal expansions arising prior to ART prevailed in the repertoire at every time point. Controls showed broader CDR3 length ranges than did the HIV repertoires.

V lost 0 bases, J lost 5 bases, and 6 bases lay in between. This CDR3 has 12 amino acids. CDR1 and CDR2 from the germline V gene are SGHRS and YFSETQ. With respect to this clone: Its antigen is unidentified.

Specimens retained about 0.9-11 million cryopreserved PBMC preceding DNA extraction. They ran version v3.0 of the immunoSEQ assay at survey level. Some clones are missing from TCRdb's copy, which holds only in-frame ones; the method was immunoSEQ multiplex PCR. The table has 37,000 or so clones, about 80% seen once. The sequences come from unsorted PBMCs, collected 3.4 years after starting antiretroviral therapy. V is TRBV5-1 and J is TRBJ2-7; TRBD1 might be the D (6 bases). The clonotype was recovered from a man aged 25-45 years with HIV. CDR3 in DNA: TGCGCCAGCAGCTTGGCAGGGGACGAGCAGTACTTC. This codes for CASSLAGDEQYF.